This T cell receptor beta chain emerged from a study of cytomegalovirus exposure and HLA in healthy donors. The study's findings and limits: The study listed 164 cytomegalovirus-associated TCR beta chains. CMV serostatus alone was available as immune exposure information. Presence/absence comparisons presumed near-even sequencing depth among donors.

Of note for this clone: Its antigen is undetermined.

The ends were cut back, 5 bases at V and 3 bases at J, with 11 bases in the middle. This CDR3 has 13 residues. Looked up from germline, CDR1 is MDHEN and CDR2 is SYDVKM. Researchers ran the PCR with 60 Vbeta and 13 Jbeta primers. Sequencing was performed with immunoSEQ multiplex PCR; in TCRdb, only in-frame clones are kept and a portion is missing. The table records about 150,000 clones, about three quarters of them present only once. The donors gave bone marrow, and they were healthy. The sample comprised PBMCs. This clonotype was obtained from a woman under 40 in good health and CMV-seronegative. The chain carries TRBV28 and TRBJ2-7; D may be TRBD1 (6 bases). DNA of the CDR3: TGTGCCAGCAGTATAAACAGGGACTACGAGCAGTACTTC. As protein: CASSINRDYEQYF.